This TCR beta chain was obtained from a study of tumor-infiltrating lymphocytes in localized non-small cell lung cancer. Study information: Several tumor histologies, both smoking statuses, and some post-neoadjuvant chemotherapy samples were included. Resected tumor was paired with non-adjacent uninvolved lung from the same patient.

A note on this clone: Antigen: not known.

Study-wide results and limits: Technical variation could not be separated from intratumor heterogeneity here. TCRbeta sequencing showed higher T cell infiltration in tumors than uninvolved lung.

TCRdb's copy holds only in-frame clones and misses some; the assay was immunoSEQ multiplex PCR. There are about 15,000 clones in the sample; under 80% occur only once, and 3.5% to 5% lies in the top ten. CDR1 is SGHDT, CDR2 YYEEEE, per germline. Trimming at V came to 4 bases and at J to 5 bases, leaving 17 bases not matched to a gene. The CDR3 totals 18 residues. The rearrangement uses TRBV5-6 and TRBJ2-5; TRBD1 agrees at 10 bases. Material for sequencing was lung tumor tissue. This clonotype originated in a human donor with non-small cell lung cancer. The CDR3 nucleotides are TGTGCCAGCAGCCACCTTATGACCTGGACAGGGGGGGTTGAGACCCAGTACTTC. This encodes CASSHLMTWTGGVETQYF.